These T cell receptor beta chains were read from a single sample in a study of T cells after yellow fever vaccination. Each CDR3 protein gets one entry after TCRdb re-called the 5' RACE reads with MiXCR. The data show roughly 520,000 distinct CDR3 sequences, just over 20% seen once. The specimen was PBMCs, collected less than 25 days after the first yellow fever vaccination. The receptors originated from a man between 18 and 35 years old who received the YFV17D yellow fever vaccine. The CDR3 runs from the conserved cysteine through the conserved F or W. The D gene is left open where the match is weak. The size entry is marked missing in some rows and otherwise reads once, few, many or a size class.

TGTGCCAGCAGCCCCGGGGATGAACAGCCCCAGCATTTT	CASSPGDEQPQHF	TRBV12-3/TRBV12-4	TRBJ1-5	NA	few
TGCGCCAGCAGAGGTAGCTTCAGGGGGCTGAACACCGGGGAGCTGTTTTTT	CASRGSFRGLNTGELFF	TRBV4-1	TRBJ2-2	TRBD1	few
TGTGCCAGCAGCTTAGGGACGGGGGGGACCCAGTACTTC	CASSLGTGGTQYF	TRBV7-2	TRBJ2-5	TRBD2	NA
TGCGCCAGCAGCTTGGAATGGGGACAGACCAATTCACCCCTCCACTTT	CASSLEWGQTNSPLHF	TRBV5-1	TRBJ1-6	TRBD1	few
TGTGCCAGCAGTTACCAGACGCCTCGGGCAGGGGCCAAAAACATTCAGTACTTC	CASSYQTPRAGAKNIQYF	TRBV6-5	TRBJ2-4	NA	NA
TGTGCCAGTACGCACACCGGGGAGCTGTTTTTT	CASTHTGELFF	TRBV5-6	TRBJ2-2	NA	many
TGTGCCAGCAGTTACCCGGGGGACATTCAGTACTTC	CASSYPGDIQYF	TRBV6-6	TRBJ2-4	NA	few
TGTGCCAGCAGCTTAGGAGTAGCGGGGGACGAGCAGTACTTC	CASSLGVAGDEQYF	TRBV13	TRBJ2-7	TRBD2	NA
TGCAGCGTTTCCCCCCAACGGACAGTCGGAGCTTTCTTT	CSVSPQRTVGAFF	TRBV29-1	TRBJ1-1	NA	few
TGTGCCAGCTCAGGACAGAGGAACGGAAACACCATATATTTT	CASSGQRNGNTIYF	TRBV18	TRBJ1-3	NA	few
TGTGCCAGTAGTCGATATCCGGGACAGGAGAACTATGGCTACACCTTC	CASSRYPGQENYGYTF	TRBV19	TRBJ1-2	TRBD1	NA
TGTGCCAGCAGCCGGGACGCCGGCGCGAATGAGCAGTTCTTC	CASSRDAGANEQFF	TRBV4-2	TRBJ2-1	NA	few
TGTGCCAGCAGTTACCGAGGTGGACCCTTGCGCCTCATGAACACTGAAGCTTTCTTT	CASSYRGGPLRLMNTEAFF	TRBV6-2/TRBV6-3	TRBJ1-1	NA	few
TGCGCCAGCAGCCCCGGGGGACAGGGTTGGTCACCCCTCCACTTT	CASSPGGQGWSPLHF	TRBV5-1	TRBJ1-6	TRBD1	few
TGTGCCAGCAGTTACTCGACCGGCAGGGCGGATCAGCCCCAGCATTTT	CASSYSTGRADQPQHF	TRBV6-5	TRBJ1-5	NA	NA
TGCGCCAGCAGCCCTACAACCCCGGGGAATGAGCAGTTCTTC	CASSPTTPGNEQFF	TRBV5-1	TRBJ2-1	NA	NA
TGTGCCAGCAGCCTCACTCTTACAGGGATGGCTGGAAACACCATATATTTT	CASSLTLTGMAGNTIYF	TRBV5-8	TRBJ1-3	NA	many
TGTGCCAGCAGCTTACTGGGGGCCAATCAGCCCCAGCATTTT	CASSLLGANQPQHF	TRBV7-2	TRBJ1-5	NA	NA
TGCAGTGCTAGCGGCGCGGGGCTAGAGACCCAGTACTTC	CSASGAGLETQYF	TRBV20-1	TRBJ2-5	NA	NA
TGTGCCAGCTCCTTTGGAGGGACTAACACTGAAGCTTTCTTT	CASSFGGTNTEAFF	TRBV18	TRBJ1-1	NA	few
TGTGCCAGCAAATCCACTCGACAGGGGACGAACGAGCAGTACTTC	CASKSTRQGTNEQYF	TRBV6-1	TRBJ2-7	TRBD1	NA
TGTGCCAGCAGCAGACAAGTTGGAACTAATGAAAAACTGTTTTTT	CASSRQVGTNEKLFF	TRBV5-5	TRBJ1-4	NA	NA
TGTGCCAGCAGTTACTCGTTACTAGATACGAAGTATTTT	CASSYSLLDTKYF	TRBV6-5	TRBJ2-3	NA	NA
TGCGCCAGCAGCGCGGGGTCGAACACTGAAGCTTTCTTT	CASSAGSNTEAFF	TRBV5-1	TRBJ1-1	NA	NA
TGCGCCAGCAGCCAAGTTTGGGCTAGCGGGGAGATCCAGTACTTC	CASSQVWASGEIQYF	TRBV4-3	TRBJ2-5	TRBD2	NA
TGTGCCAGCAGTCCCCGACAGGGCGGAACTGAAGCTTTCTTT	CASSPRQGGTEAFF	TRBV12-3/TRBV12-4	TRBJ1-1	TRBD1	many
TGTGCCAGCAGTTACTCTATCTCGGGAGACACAGATACGCAGTATTTT	CASSYSISGDTDTQYF	TRBV6-5	TRBJ2-3	NA	few
TGTGCCAGCAGCATGGGGGGACTGAACACAGATACGCAGTATTTT	CASSMGGLNTDTQYF	TRBV7-9	TRBJ2-3	NA	few
TGTGCCAGCAGTCTCGACATCTACGAGCAGTACTTC	CASSLDIYEQYF	TRBV12-3/TRBV12-4	TRBJ2-7	NA	NA
TGTGCAACTACTGGGACAGGGTCAAGAAATACGCAGTATTTT	CATTGTGSRNTQYF	TRBV12-3/TRBV12-4	TRBJ2-3	TRBD1	few
TGCAGTGCTGCGAGAGGGGCGAGTCAGCCCCAGCATTTT	CSAARGASQPQHF	TRBV20-1	TRBJ1-5	NA	few
TGCGCCAGCACCCCCGACAGGGGGGGTTCACCCCTCCACTTT	CASTPDRGGSPLHF	TRBV5-1	TRBJ1-6	TRBD1	NA
TGTGCCAGCAGTTTAGGGGACAGGGGATTGGTGGCTAATGAAAAACTGTTTTTT	CASSLGDRGLVANEKLFF	TRBV12-3/TRBV12-4	TRBJ1-4	TRBD1	NA
TGTGCCAGCAGTTTAGCGCAAGGACTAGCGGGGGGGCCTAGCTATGAGCAGTTCTTC	CASSLAQGLAGGPSYEQFF	TRBV12-3/TRBV12-4	TRBJ2-1	TRBD2	few
TGCGCCAGCAGCCAAGATGCGGGGTACTATGGCTACACCTTC	CASSQDAGYYGYTF	TRBV4-3	TRBJ1-2	NA	few
TGTGCCAGCACTAGGGACAATGGGGAAAAACTGTTTTTT	CASTRDNGEKLFF	TRBV5-5	TRBJ1-4	NA	NA
TGTGCCAGCAGCTTTTTTCCCAACGCGGAGCAGTACTTC	CASSFFPNAEQYF	TRBV7-2	TRBJ2-7	NA	many
TGCGCCAGCAGCCGAGGCAGGGGGGAGGGCACTGAAGCTTTCTTT	CASSRGRGEGTEAFF	TRBV4-1	TRBJ1-1	TRBD1	few
TGTGCCAGCAGTTACTCGAAGACAGGGGGTCTTGGCTACACCTTC	CASSYSKTGGLGYTF	TRBV6-5	TRBJ1-2	TRBD1	NA
TGTGCCGGCAAACAGGGAGGGAAAAATGAGCAGTTCTTC	CAGKQGGKNEQFF	TRBV2	TRBJ2-1	NA	NA
TGTGCCAGCAGCCAAGAGTTCGCCGGTCGAGGGACCGGGGAGCTGTTTTTT	CASSQEFAGRGTGELFF	TRBV3-1	TRBJ2-2	NA	few
TGCGCCAGCCTCAAACTGGGGTTAAGCACAGATACGCAGTATTTT	CASLKLGLSTDTQYF	TRBV10-2	TRBJ2-3	NA	NA
TGCAGTGCCAGCCCTCCGGGGAACCCCACCTATGGCTACACCTTC	CSASPPGNPTYGYTF	TRBV20-1	TRBJ1-2	NA	many
TGTGCCAGCACCGTGACGGCCCCAGTGACCCAGTACTTC	CASTVTAPVTQYF	TRBV2	TRBJ2-5	NA	NA
TGTGCCAGCAGCTTAGTTTTTGTCGGGCCACCCCCGAACACCGGGGAGCTGTTTTTT	CASSLVFVGPPPNTGELFF	TRBV11-2	TRBJ2-2	NA	few
TGTGCCAGCAGTTACTCGCGGGAAAACTCCGGAAACACCATATATTTT	CASSYSRENSGNTIYF	TRBV6-5	TRBJ1-3	NA	NA
TGTGCCACCAGAGGTATGAGGCGGGGAAGCACAGATACGCAGTATTTT	CATRGMRRGSTDTQYF	TRBV15	TRBJ2-3	NA	NA
TGCGCCAGCAGCTTCGGGGGGCCGGGCACTGAAGCTTTCTTT	CASSFGGPGTEAFF	TRBV5-1	TRBJ1-1	NA	NA